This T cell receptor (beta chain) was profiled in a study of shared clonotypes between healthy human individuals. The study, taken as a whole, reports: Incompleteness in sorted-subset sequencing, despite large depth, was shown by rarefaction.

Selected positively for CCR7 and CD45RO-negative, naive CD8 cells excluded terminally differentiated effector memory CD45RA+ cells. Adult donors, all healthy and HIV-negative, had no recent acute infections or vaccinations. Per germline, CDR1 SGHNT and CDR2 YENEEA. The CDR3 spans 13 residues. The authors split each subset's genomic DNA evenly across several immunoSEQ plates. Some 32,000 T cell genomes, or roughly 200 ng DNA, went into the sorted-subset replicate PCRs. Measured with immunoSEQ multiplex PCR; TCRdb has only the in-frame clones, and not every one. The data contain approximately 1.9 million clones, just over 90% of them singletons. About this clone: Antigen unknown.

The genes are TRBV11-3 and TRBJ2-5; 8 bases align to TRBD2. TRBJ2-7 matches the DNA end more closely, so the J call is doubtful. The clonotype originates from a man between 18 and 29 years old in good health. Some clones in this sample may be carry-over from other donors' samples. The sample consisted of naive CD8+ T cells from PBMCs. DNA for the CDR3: TGTGCCAGAGCGGAGCGGGAGTCCTACGAGCAGTACTTC. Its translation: CARAERESYEQYF.